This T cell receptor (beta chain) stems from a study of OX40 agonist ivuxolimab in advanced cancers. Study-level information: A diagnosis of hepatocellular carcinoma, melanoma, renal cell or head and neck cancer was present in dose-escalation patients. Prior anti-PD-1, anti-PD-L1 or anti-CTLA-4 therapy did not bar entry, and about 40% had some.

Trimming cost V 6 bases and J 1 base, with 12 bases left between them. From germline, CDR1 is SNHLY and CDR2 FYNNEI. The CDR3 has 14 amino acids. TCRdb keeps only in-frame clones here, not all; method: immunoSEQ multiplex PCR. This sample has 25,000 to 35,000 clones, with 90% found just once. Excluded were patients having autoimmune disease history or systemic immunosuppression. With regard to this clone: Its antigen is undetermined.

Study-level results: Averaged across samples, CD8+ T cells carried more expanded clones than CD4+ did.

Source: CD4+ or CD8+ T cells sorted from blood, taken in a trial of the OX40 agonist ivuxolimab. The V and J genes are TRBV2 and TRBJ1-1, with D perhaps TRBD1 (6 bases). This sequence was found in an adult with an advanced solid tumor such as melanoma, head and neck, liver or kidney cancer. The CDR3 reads CASSSLDRNTEAFF. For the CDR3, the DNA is TGTGCCAGCAGCTCCTTGGACAGGAACACTGAAGCTTTCTTT.